The sequence of this T cell receptor beta chain was determined in a study of Ad26.COV2.S vaccination and SARS-CoV-2 variants. Study conclusions and caveats: Marked by substantial breadth, spike-specific CD8+ and CD4+ T cell responses were reportedly seen after vaccination. Breadth measured for non-spike TCRs was similar across vaccine and placebo recipients. Vaccine recipients had higher spike-specific TCR breadth than placebo recipients.

By share, this clone counts as medium-sized. The antigen remains unidentified. Produced via immunoSEQ multiplex PCR; TCRdb's table is partial and in-frame only. The sample has 45,000 or so clones, roughly 83% seen once; the top ten hold less than 60%. The CDR3 runs 15 residues. V dropped 3 bases and J dropped 6 bases, with 15 bases sitting between them. CDR1 is MGHRA and CDR2 is YSYEKL in the germline V gene. Source: peripheral blood, taken after recovery from COVID-19. J is TRBJ1-5 and V is TRBV4-1, with D possibly matching TRBD1 (6 bases). This sequence was found in a human donor who had recovered from COVID-19. CDR3: CASSQAPGQTQPQHF. In nucleotides, the CDR3 is TGCGCCAGCAGCCAGGCTCCGGGACAAACTCAGCCCCAGCATTTT.